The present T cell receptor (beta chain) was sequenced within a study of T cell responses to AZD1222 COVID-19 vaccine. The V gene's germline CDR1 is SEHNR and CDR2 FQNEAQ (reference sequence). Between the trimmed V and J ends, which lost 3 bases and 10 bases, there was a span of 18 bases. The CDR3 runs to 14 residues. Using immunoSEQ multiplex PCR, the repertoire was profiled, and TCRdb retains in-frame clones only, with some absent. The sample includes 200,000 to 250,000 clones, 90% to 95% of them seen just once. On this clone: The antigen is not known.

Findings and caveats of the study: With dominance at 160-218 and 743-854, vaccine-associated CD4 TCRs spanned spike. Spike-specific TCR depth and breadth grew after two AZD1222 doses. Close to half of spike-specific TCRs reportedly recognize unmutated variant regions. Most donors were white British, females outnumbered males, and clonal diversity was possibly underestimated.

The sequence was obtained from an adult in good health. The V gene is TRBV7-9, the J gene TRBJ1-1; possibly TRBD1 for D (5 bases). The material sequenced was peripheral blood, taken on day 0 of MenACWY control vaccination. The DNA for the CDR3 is TGTGCCAGCAGCTTTTCGGGACCCTTCTTGGGAGCTTTCTTT. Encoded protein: CASSFSGPFLGAFF.